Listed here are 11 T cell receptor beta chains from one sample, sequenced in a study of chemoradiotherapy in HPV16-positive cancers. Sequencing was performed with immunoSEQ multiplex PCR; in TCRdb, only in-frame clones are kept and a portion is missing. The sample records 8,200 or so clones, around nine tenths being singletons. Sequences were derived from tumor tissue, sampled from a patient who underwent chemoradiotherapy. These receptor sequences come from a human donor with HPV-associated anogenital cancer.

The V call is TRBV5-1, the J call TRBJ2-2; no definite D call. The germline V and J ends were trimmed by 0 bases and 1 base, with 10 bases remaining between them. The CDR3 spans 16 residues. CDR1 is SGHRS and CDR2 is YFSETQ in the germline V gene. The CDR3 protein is CASSLVAAGNTGELFF. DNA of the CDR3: TGCGCCAGCAGCTTGGTGGCGGCAGGGAACACCGGGGAGCTGTTTTTT.

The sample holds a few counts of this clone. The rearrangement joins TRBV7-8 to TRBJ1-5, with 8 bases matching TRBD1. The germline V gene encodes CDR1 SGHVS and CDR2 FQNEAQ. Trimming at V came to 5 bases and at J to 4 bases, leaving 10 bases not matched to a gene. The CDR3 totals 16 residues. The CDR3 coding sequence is TGTGCCAGCAGCCGAACTACAGGGGGTGGGAATCAGCCCCAGCATTTT. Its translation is CASSRTTGGGNQPQHF.

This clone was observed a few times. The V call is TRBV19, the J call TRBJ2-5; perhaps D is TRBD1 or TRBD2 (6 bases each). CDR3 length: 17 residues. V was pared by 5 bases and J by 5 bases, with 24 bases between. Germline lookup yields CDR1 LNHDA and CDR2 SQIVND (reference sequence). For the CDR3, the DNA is TGTGCCAGTAGTCCCGGGACCAACGGGGGCCGGGGGGAGACCCAGTACTTC. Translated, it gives CASSPGTNGGRGETQYF.

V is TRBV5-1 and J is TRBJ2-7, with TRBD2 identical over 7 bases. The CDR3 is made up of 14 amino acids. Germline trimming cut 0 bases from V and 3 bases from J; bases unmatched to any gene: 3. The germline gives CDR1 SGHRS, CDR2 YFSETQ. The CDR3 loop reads CASSLVGGNYEQYF. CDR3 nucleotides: TGCGCCAGCAGCTTGGTGGGAGGGAACTACGAGCAGTACTTC. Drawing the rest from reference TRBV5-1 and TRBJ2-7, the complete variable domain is KAGVTQTPRYLIKTRGQQVTLSCSPISGHRSVSWYQQTPGQGLQFLFEYFSETQRNKGNFPGRFSGRQFSNSRSEMNVSTLELGDSALYLCASSLVGGNYEQYFGPGTRLTVT.

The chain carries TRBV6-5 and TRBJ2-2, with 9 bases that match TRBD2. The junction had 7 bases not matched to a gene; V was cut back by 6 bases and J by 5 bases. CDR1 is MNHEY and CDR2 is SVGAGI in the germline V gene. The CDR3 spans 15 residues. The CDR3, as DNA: TGTGCCAGCAGACCCAGCGGGGGGATAACCGGGGAGCTGTTTTTT. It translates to CASRPSGGITGELFF.

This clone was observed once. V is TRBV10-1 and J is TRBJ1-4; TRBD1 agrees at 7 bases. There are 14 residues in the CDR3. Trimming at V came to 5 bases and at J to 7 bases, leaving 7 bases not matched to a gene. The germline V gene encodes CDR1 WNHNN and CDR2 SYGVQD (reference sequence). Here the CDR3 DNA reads TGCGCCAGCAGTAAGGGACAGCAAACTGAAAAACTGTTTTTT. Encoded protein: CASSKGQQTEKLFF.

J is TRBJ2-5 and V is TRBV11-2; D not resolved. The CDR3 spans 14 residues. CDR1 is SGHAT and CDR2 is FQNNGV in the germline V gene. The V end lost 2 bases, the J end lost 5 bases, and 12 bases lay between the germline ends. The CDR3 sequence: CASSLSNSVETQYF. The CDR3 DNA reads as TGTGCCAGCAGCTTATCTAACAGCGTGGAGACCCAGTACTTC.

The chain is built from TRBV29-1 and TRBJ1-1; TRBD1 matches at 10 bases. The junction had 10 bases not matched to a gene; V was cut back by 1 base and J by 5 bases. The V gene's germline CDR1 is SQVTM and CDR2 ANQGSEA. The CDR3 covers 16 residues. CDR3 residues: CSVEAPGQGRWTEAFF. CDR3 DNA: TGCAGCGTTGAAGCCCCGGGACAGGGGCGGTGGACTGAAGCTTTCTTT.

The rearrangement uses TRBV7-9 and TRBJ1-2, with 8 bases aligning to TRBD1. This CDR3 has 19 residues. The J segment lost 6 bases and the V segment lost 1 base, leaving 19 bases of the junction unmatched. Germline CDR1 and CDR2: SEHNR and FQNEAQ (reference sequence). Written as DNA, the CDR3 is TGTGCCAGCAGCTTAGGCCGGGCAGGGGGCGACTTAAGTCCGCATGGCTACACCTTC. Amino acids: CASSLGRAGGDLSPHGYTF. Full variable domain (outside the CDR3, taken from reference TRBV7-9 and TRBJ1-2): DTGVSQNPRHKITKRGQNVTFRCDPISEHNRLYWYRQTLGQGPEFLTYFQNEAQLEKSRLLSDRFSAERPKGSFSTLEIQRTEQGDSAMYLCASSLGRAGGDLSPHGYTFGSGTRLTVV.

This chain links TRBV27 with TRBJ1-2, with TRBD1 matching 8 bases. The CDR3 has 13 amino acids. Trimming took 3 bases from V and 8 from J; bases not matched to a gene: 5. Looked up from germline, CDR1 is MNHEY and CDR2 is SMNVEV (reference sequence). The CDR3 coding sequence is TGTGCCAGCAGTTTCCGGACAGGGAGCGGCTACACCTTC. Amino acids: CASSFRTGSGYTF.

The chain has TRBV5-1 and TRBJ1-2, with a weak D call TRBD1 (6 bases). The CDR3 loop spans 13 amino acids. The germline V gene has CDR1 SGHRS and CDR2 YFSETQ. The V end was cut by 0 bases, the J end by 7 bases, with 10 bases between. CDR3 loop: CASSLDREGGYTF. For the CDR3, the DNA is TGCGCCAGCAGCTTGGACAGGGAGGGTGGCTACACCTTC.